A single sample is the source of the 18 T cell receptor beta chains below, sequenced in a study of T cell clonotyping in hematopoietic cell transplantation. TCRdb's table, derived via immunoSEQ multiplex PCR, lists solely in-frame clones and lacks some. Among more than 15,000 clones listed, 80% to 90% were seen once. Sequencing used peripheral blood mononuclear cells. The receptors come from a middle-aged woman in good health. Some clones in this sample may be carry-over from other donors' samples.

This rearrangement joins TRBV30 to TRBJ1-5; 8 bases match TRBD1. Germline V gives CDR1 GTSNPN, CDR2 SVGIG (reference sequence). J lost 4 bases, V lost 2 bases, and 4 bases had no gene match. This CDR3 is 14 amino acids long. The CDR3: CAWSSGQGNQPQHF. For the CDR3, the DNA is TGTGCCTGGAGTTCCGGACAGGGTAATCAGCCCCAGCATTTT. The variable domain in full, completed from reference TRBV30 and TRBJ1-5, reads SQTIHQWPATLVQPVGSPLSLECTVEGTSNPNLYWYRQAAGRGLQLLFYSVGIGQISSEVPQNLSASRPQDRQFILSSKKLLLSDSGFYLCAWSSGQGNQPQHFGDGTRLSIL.

The gene calls are TRBV28 and TRBJ1-5; no definite D call. V gave up 6 bases and J gave up 0 bases, with 9 bases separating them. This CDR3 has 14 residues. Germline-derived CDR1 and CDR2 are MDHEN and SYDVKM. CDR3 DNA sequence: TGTGCCAGCAGCCGGACGGATAGCAATCAGCCCCAGCATTTT. This codes for CASSRTDSNQPQHF. Drawing the rest from reference TRBV28 and TRBJ1-5, the complete variable domain is DVKVTQSSRYLVKRTGEKVFLECVQDMDHENMFWYRQDPGLGLRLIYFSYDVKMKEKGDIPEGYSVSREKKERFSLILESASTNQTSMYLCASSRTDSNQPQHFGDGTRLSIL.

The chain has TRBV5-1 and TRBJ1-2; possible D gene TRBD1, 6 bases. Germline V gives CDR1 SGHRS, CDR2 YFSETQ. V was pared by 4 bases and J by 7 bases, with 20 bases between. The CDR3 is 15 residues long. CDR3 loop: CASSLEVTGHSGYTF. The DNA of the CDR3 is TGCGCCAGCAGCCTTGAAGTCACGGGACACTCTGGCTACACCTTC. The variable domain in full, completed from reference TRBV5-1 and TRBJ1-2, reads KAGVTQTPRYLIKTRGQQVTLSCSPISGHRSVSWYQQTPGQGLQFLFEYFSETQRNKGNFPGRFSGRQFSNSRSEMNVSTLELGDSALYLCASSLEVTGHSGYTFGSGTRLTVV.

The V and J genes are TRBV19 and TRBJ2-2, with 10 positions matching TRBD1. From germline, CDR1 is LNHDA and CDR2 SQIVND (reference sequence). This CDR3 comprises 16 residues. Trimming at V came to 4 bases and at J to 6 bases, leaving 8 bases not matched to a gene. CDR3: CASSTPRTGGAGELFF. CDR3 bases: TGTGCCAGTAGTACCCCTAGGACAGGGGGGGCCGGGGAGCTGTTTTTT.

The rearrangement joins TRBV9 to TRBJ1-5; 12 nucleotides match TRBD1. This CDR3 is 16 amino acids long. With 3 bases clipped from V and 7 bases from J, the junction kept 8 bases outside the gene matches. Germline V gives CDR1 SGDLS, CDR2 YYNGEE. CDR3 protein: CASSGGTGGSRQPQHF. CDR3 DNA sequence: TGTGCCAGCAGCGGAGGGACAGGGGGCTCTCGACAGCCCCAGCATTTT. The variable domain in full, with the rest retrieved from reference TRBV9 and TRBJ1-5, is DSGVTQTPKHLITATGQRVTLRCSPRSGDLSVYWYQQSLDQGLQFLIQYYNGEERAKGNILERFSAQQFPDLHSELNLSSLELGDSALYFCASSGGTGGSRQPQHFGDGTRLSIL.

The chain has TRBV5-4 and TRBJ2-7, with no clear D. Trimming shortened V by 4 bases and J by 2 bases, and 10 bases separated the two germline ends. Germline-derived CDR1 and CDR2 are SGHNT and YYREEE (reference sequence). The CDR3 extends over 13 amino acids. The CDR3 sequence is CASSTPGTYEQYF. DNA of the CDR3: TGTGCCAGCAGCACCCCCGGCACCTACGAGCAGTACTTC.

The CDR3 bases are TGTGCCAGCAGTGTGGTAATGGGGAACTATGGCTACACCTTC. This gives the protein CASSVVMGNYGYTF. J is TRBJ1-2 and V is TRBV6-5; D unresolved. V was clipped by 5 bases and J by 2 bases, with 12 bases between them. From germline, CDR1 is MNHEY and CDR2 SVGAGI. The CDR3 loop spans 14 amino acids.

The rearrangement links TRBV15 to TRBJ1-5; D is ambiguous. The V and J ends lost 0 bases and 3 bases respectively, with 9 bases between them. The CDR3 contains 15 residues. Germline V gene data show CDR1 as LNHNV and CDR2 as YYDKDF (reference sequence). The CDR3 DNA reads as TGTGCCACCAGCAGAGAATCCCCTCTCAATCAGCCCCAGCATTTT. Translated, it gives CATSRESPLNQPQHF.

This sequence joins TRBV27 and TRBJ1-2; TRBD1 matches at 7 bases. The CDR3 sequence is 14 residues long. The germline V gene encodes CDR1 MNHEY and CDR2 SMNVEV (reference sequence). With 5 bases clipped from V and 5 bases from J, the junction kept 8 bases outside the gene matches. The chain's CDR3 is CASSPRDSQYGYTF. The CDR3 coding sequence is TGTGCCAGCAGTCCCCGGGACAGCCAATATGGCTACACCTTC.

This chain joins TRBV4-2 and TRBJ1-5; D unclear. The germline gives CDR1 LGHNA, CDR2 YNFKEQ. The CDR3 extends over 15 amino acids. V gave up 0 bases and J gave up 1 base, with 7 bases separating them. The CDR3 region is CASSQDLTSNQPQHF. DNA of the CDR3: TGTGCCAGCAGCCAAGATCTTACGAGCAATCAGCCCCAGCATTTT.

The rearrangement links TRBV29-1 to TRBJ1-2; 10 bases line up with TRBD1. The CDR3 runs 15 residues. Losses at the gene ends were 0 bases for V and 8 bases for J; bases not matched to a gene: 9. Germline CDR1 SQVTM, CDR2 ANQGSEA. In nucleotides, the CDR3 is TGCAGCGTTGAAGACATAGCGGACAGGGGGAACGGCTACACCTTC. This translates into CSVEDIADRGNGYTF.

The chain employs TRBV4-3 and TRBJ2-2; 8 positions match TRBD1. The V segment lost 3 bases and the J segment 2 bases; nucleotides outside the gene matches: 8. Germline V lookup: CDR1 LGHNA, CDR2 YSLEER. The CDR3 has 17 residues. For the CDR3, the DNA is TGCGCCAGCAGCCAGGACTACGACAGGGGCAACACCGGGGAGCTGTTTTTT. Translating it yields CASSQDYDRGNTGELFF.

The V call is TRBV30, the J call TRBJ2-3; 7 nucleotides agree with TRBD1. With V trimmed by 0 bases and J by 2 bases, 5 bases remained unmatched. Germline V gives CDR1 GTSNPN, CDR2 SVGIG (reference sequence). This CDR3 spans 15 amino acids. CDR3 protein: CAWSVGTVITDTQYF. The CDR3 bases are TGTGCCTGGAGTGTCGGGACAGTCATCACAGATACGCAGTATTTT.

V gene TRBV19 combines with J gene TRBJ1-1; 7 nucleotides match TRBD1. Looked up from germline, CDR1 is LNHDA and CDR2 is SQIVND (reference sequence). The CDR3 is 17 amino acids. With V trimmed by 3 bases and J by 0 bases, 10 bases remained unmatched. For the CDR3, the DNA is TGTGCCAGTAGTATTAAGGGGGCGCCTCTGATGAACACTGAAGCTTTCTTT. Translated: CASSIKGAPLMNTEAFF.

V and J are TRBV6-6 and TRBJ1-2; D is possibly TRBD1 (5 bases). Deletions cut 0 bases from V and 4 bases from J, with 12 bases between. This CDR3 comprises 15 residues. CDR1 is MNHNY and CDR2 is SVGAGI in the germline V gene (reference sequence). The CDR3 DNA reads TGTGCCAGCAGTTACTCTGAGGGGACGGGCTATGGCTACACCTTC. Translated: CASSYSEGTGYGYTF.

The genes are TRBV29-1 and TRBJ1-2; D not certain. Trimming left V 2 bases short and J 4 bases short, with 5 bases between. This CDR3 is built from 11 residues. CDR1 and CDR2 (germline): SQVTM, ANQGSEA. CDR3 loop: CSVEHSYGYTF. DNA of the CDR3: TGCAGCGTTGAACACAGCTATGGCTACACCTTC. The full variable domain, with the rest looked up from reference TRBV29-1 and TRBJ1-2, is SAVISQKPSRDICQRGTSLTIQCQVDSQVTMMFWYRQQPGQSLTLIATANQGSEATYESGFVIDKFPISRPNLTFSTLTVSNMSPEDSSIYLCSVEHSYGYTFGSGTRLTVV.

To note about this clone: Given a much more abundant clone one base away, this may be a read error. The chain links TRBV5-1 to TRBJ1-2; possibly TRBD1 for D (5 bases). The CDR3 contains 12 residues. Per germline, CDR1 SGHRS and CDR2 YFSETQ. Deletions cut 0 bases from V and 6 bases from J, with 6 bases between. CDR3 sequence: CASSLGGDGYTF. CDR3 sequence (DNA): TGCGCCAGCAGCTTGGGGGGGGATGGCTACACCTTC.

The sample holds one count of this clone. The CDR3 here is CASRAGQGKNTEAFF. The CDR3 bases are TGTGCCAGCAGGGCGGGACAGGGGAAGAACACTGAAGCTTTCTTT. This chain uses TRBV6-6 with TRBJ1-1, with TRBD1 identical over 10 bases. J lost 1 base, V lost 6 bases, and 5 bases had no gene match. CDR3 length: 15 amino acids. Germline V lookup: CDR1 MNHNY, CDR2 SVGAGI (reference sequence).